Listed below are T cell receptor beta chains from one sample, sequenced in a study of beta chain features in type 1 diabetes. The table came from immunoSEQ multiplex PCR; TCRdb's copy has only in-frame clones and leaves some out. There are 600,000 or so clones in the sample; over 11% occur only once, and nearly 0.04% lies in the top ten. The sample was naive CD4+ T cells from blood. These receptors came from a man between 18 and 35 years old with type 1 diabetes. Each CDR3 is given with its conserved first and last residue. A D gene is named only where the DNA matches it firmly. Rows may omit the clone size; those that give it use once, few, many or a size class.

V	size	D	J	DNA	CDR3
TRBV11-3	.	.	TRBJ2-3	TGTGCCAGCAGCCCTTCGATTACTACAGATACGCAGTATTTT	CASSPSITTDTQYF
TRBV27	few	.	TRBJ1-2	TGTGCCAGCAGTTTAGGCAGGGGCTATGGCTACACCTTC	CASSLGRGYGYTF
TRBV9	.	TRBD2	TRBJ2-5	TGTGCCAGCAGCCCTGTAGACGGGACTAGCGGTCACCAAGAGACCCAGTACTTC	CASSPVDGTSGHQETQYF
TRBV7-2	few	.	TRBJ2-5	TGTGCCAGCAGCTTGTACCAAGAGACCCAGTACTTC	CASSLYQETQYF
TRBV18	few	TRBD1	TRBJ1-2	TGTGCCAGCTCACGGGACAGATATGGCTACACCTTC	CASSRDRYGYTF
TRBV7-7	once	TRBD1	TRBJ2-2	TGTGCTAGCAGCTTATTTCCAGGGGGCGCACAGAACACCGGGGAGCTGTTTTTT	CASSLFPGGAQNTGELFF
TRBV4-3	.	.	TRBJ1-1	TGCGCCAGCAGCCAACCAGACAGGCTCCCTCTAAAGAACACTGAAGCTTTCTTT	CASSQPDRLPLKNTEAFF
TRBV6-6	.	.	TRBJ2-5	TGTGCCAGCATACCAACAGGGTTCGGGGAGACCCAGTACTTC	CASIPTGFGETQYF
TRBV7-2	.	TRBD1	TRBJ2-7	TGTGCCAGCAGCTTAAGCGGGACAGGGTTCTACGAGCAGTACTTC	CASSLSGTGFYEQYF
TRBV6-1	.	TRBD1	TRBJ2-7	TGTGCCAGCAGAGAACAGGGGCAAGAGCAGTACTTC	CASREQGQEQYF
TRBV19	few	.	TRBJ2-3	TGTGCCAGTAGTATTGTGGTCACAGATACGCAGTATTTT	CASSIVVTDTQYF
TRBV5-6	few	.	TRBJ2-2	TGTGCCAGCAGCTTACCGGGACTTACGAACACCGGGGAGCTGTTTTTT	CASSLPGLTNTGELFF
TRBV27	.	TRBD1	TRBJ1-1	TGTGCCAGCAGACTCCAGGGGGCCCGCACTGAAGCTTTCTTT	CASRLQGARTEAFF
TRBV11-2	.	TRBD1	TRBJ2-7	TGTGCCAGCAGCCGGGACAGGGGAAACGAGCAGTACTTC	CASSRDRGNEQYF
TRBV21-1	few	.	TRBJ2-5	TGTGCCAGCAGCGGGGAGGGACAGGGGCACCAAGAGACCCAGTACTTC	CASSGEGQGHQETQYF
TRBV29-1	few	.	TRBJ1-1	TGCAGCGTTAGTAGGGTTTACAGAAACACTGAAGCTTTCTTT	CSVSRVYRNTEAFF
TRBV7-9	few	.	TRBJ2-7	TGTGCCAGCAGCTTTCCGGGACACCTCTACGAGCAGTACTTC	CASSFPGHLYEQYF
TRBV7-9	few	.	TRBJ2-7	TGTGCCAGCAGCTTAGGGATGTGGGACGAGCAGTACTTC	CASSLGMWDEQYF
TRBV21-1	.	.	TRBJ2-3	TGTGCCAGCAGCGAATCCCGGGACAGGGGCACAGATACGCAGTATTTT	CASSESRDRGTDTQYF
TRBV4-1	.	.	TRBJ2-2	TGCGCCAGCAGCCGGGAGGCTTCGGTATTCGGGGAGCTGTTTTTT	CASSREASVFGELFF
TRBV30	few	TRBD2	TRBJ2-1	TGTGCCTGGGCTCCGGGACTAGCGGGCTATTACAATGAGCAGTTCTTC	CAWAPGLAGYYNEQFF
TRBV7-9	few	.	TRBJ2-7	TGTGCCAGCAGGGAACTATCCGACTCCTACGAGCAGTACTTC	CASRELSDSYEQYF
TRBV4-1	.	TRBD2	TRBJ2-1	TGCGCCAGCAGCCCCGAACGGGGGGGGTACAATGAGCAGTTCTTC	CASSPERGGYNEQFF
TRBV6-1	.	.	TRBJ2-4	TGTGCCAGCAGCCGGATGGCAGCCAAAAACATTCAGTACTTC	CASSRMAAKNIQYF
TRBV25-1	few	TRBD1	TRBJ1-4	TGTGCCAGCCCGGGACAGGGGCGAAAACTGTTTTTT	CASPGQGRKLFF
TRBV5-5	.	.	TRBJ1-2	TGTGCCAGCAGCCTGCCCCGGGACACCCGCAAGATTAACTATGGCTACACCTTC	CASSLPRDTRKINYGYTF
TRBV7-2	.	.	TRBJ2-7	TGTGCCAGCAGCCTAGGCATTTGGCAGTACTTC	CASSLGIWQYF
TRBV5-1	.	.	TRBJ1-1	TGCGCCAGCAGCTGGCATGGGGGCGGGAACACTGAAGCTTTCTTT	CASSWHGGGNTEAFF
TRBV29-1	few	.	TRBJ2-3	TGCAGCGAAAGGGGTACAGCTAGCACAGATACGCAGTATTTT	CSERGTASTDTQYF
TRBV7-2	few	.	TRBJ1-4	TGTGCCAGCAGCTTGGGTGACAGGACAACTAATGAAAAACTGTTTTTT	CASSLGDRTTNEKLFF
TRBV5-1	few	.	TRBJ2-5	TGCGCCAGCAGCACCCAAGAGACCCAGTACTTC	CASSTQETQYF
TRBV27	.	.	TRBJ1-1	TGTGCCAGCCTGCCCCCCAGGGGCCCCGGGGCTTTCTTT	CASLPPRGPGAFF
TRBV28	few	.	TRBJ2-7	TGTGCCAGCAGTTTACCGTACGAGCAGTACTTC	CASSLPYEQYF
TRBV28	few	TRBD1	TRBJ1-4	TGTGCCAGCAGTTCGGGACAGGGCACAACTAATGAAAAACTGTTTTTT	CASSSGQGTTNEKLFF
TRBV28	.	.	TRBJ2-7	TGTGCCAGCACCCCCAGTAGGTTAGACTACTACGAGCAGTACTTC	CASTPSRLDYYEQYF
TRBV7-2	.	.	TRBJ1-6	TGTGCCAGCAGCCCTACGGACAGTCATTCACCCCTCCACTTT	CASSPTDSHSPLHF
TRBV28	few	TRBD1	TRBJ2-5	TGTGCCAGCAGTCTACCGGACAGGGGGCTCGTCGAGACCCAGTACTTC	CASSLPDRGLVETQYF
TRBV7-3	few	.	TRBJ1-1	TGTGCCAGCAGCTTAGCCAGGGTGGTGCACACTGAAGCTTTCTTT	CASSLARVVHTEAFF
TRBV2	.	.	TRBJ2-2	TGTGCCAGCAGGGGAGAACATCAGACCGGGGAGCTGTTTTTT	CASRGEHQTGELFF
TRBV7-2	few	TRBD2	TRBJ2-3	TGTGCCAGCACCCCAGCGGGGGGGCGGAAAGATACGCAGTATTTT	CASTPAGGRKDTQYF
TRBV4-3	.	.	TRBJ2-3	TGCGCCAGCAGCCGTTTGGGTACAGATACGCAGTATTTT	CASSRLGTDTQYF